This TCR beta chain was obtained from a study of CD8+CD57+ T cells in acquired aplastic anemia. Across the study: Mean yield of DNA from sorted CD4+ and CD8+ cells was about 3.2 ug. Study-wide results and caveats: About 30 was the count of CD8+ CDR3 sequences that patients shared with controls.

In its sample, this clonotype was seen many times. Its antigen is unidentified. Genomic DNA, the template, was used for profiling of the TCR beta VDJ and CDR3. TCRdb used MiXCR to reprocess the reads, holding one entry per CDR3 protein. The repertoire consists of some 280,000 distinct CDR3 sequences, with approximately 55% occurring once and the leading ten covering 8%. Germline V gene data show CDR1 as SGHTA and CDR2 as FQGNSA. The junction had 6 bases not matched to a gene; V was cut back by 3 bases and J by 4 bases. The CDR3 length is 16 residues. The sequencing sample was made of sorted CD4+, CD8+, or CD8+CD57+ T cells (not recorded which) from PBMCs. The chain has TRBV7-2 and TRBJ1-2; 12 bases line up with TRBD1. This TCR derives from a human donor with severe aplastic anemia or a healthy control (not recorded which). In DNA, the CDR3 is TGTGCCAGCAGCTTCCGGGACAGGGGGCTTGTCTATGGCTACACCTTC. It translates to CASSFRDRGLVYGYTF.